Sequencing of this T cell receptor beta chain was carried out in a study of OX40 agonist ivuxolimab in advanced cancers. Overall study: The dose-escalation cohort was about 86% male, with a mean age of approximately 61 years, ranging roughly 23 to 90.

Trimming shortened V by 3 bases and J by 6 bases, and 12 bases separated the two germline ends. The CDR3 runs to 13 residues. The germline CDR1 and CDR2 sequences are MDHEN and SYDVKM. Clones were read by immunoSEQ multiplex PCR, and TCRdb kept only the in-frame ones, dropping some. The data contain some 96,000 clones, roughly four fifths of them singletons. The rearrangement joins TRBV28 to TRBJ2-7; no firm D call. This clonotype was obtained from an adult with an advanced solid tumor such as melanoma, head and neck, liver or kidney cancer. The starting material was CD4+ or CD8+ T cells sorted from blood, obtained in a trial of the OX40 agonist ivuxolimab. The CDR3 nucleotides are TGTGCCAGCAGTTTGATAACCCTACCCGAGCAGTACTTC. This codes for CASSLITLPEQYF.